This entry describes one T cell receptor beta chain. This record comes from a study of control samples from healthy donors and cancer patients. TCRdb's copy holds only in-frame clones and misses some; the assay was immunoSEQ multiplex PCR. The table includes tens of thousands of clones, about 90% detected once. Sequenced input: blood. The receptor was derived from a woman in her 50s in good health.

CDR3 nucleotide sequence: TGTGCCAGCTCCCCGGGGCAGGGGGACATTCAGTACTTC. It encodes CASSPGQGDIQYF. J is TRBJ2-4 and V is TRBV2; 7 nucleotides align to TRBD1. Germline V gene sequence: CDR1 SNHLY, CDR2 FYNNEI. V was pared by 8 bases and J by 8 bases, with 9 bases of the junction left unmatched. The length of the CDR3 is 13 residues. The full variable domain, with the rest looked up from reference TRBV2 and TRBJ2-4, is EPEVTQTPSHQVTQMGQEVILRCVPISNHLYFYWYRQILGQKVEFLVSFYNNEISEKSEIFDDQFSVERPDGSNFTLKIRSTKLEDSAMYFCASSPGQGDIQYFGAGTRLSVL.